A few counts support the clone carrying this T cell receptor (beta chain). Germline V gives CDR1 SGHVS, CDR2 FNYEAQ. CDR3 length: 16 amino acids. The V gene lost 4 bases and the J gene lost 2 bases, with 17 bases spanning the gap. This entry is derived from a study of T cell repertoires in ileal Crohn's disease. Generated by immunoSEQ multiplex PCR, the TCRdb table keeps only in-frame clones and is missing some. The sample shows 12,000 or so clones, 60% to 80% of them seen only once. The time point is: neoterminal ileum biopsy at postoperative endoscopy, about 6 months after surgery. The chain links TRBV7-6 to TRBJ2-5; either TRBD1 or TRBD2 may fit D (5 bases each). The receptor was isolated from an adult with Crohn's disease. The sample taken for sequencing was ileal tissue. The CDR3, as DNA: TGTGCCAGCAGCTCCCTGGGGGTGGCCGCTCAAGAGACCCAGTACTTC. This sequence encodes CASSSLGVAAQETQYF.